Below are 6 T cell receptor beta chains sequenced from a single sample in a study of lymphopenia after photon versus proton radiotherapy. The protocol was immunoSEQ multiplex PCR, while the TCRdb copy is restricted to in-frame clones and leaves out a portion. The table lists approximately 45,000 clones, roughly 87% of them singletons. Sample: peripheral blood, taken from a patient treated with photon-based radiotherapy. These receptors all come from a middle-aged man with gastric cancer.

The chain carries TRBV19 and TRBJ1-1; D remains ambiguous. V was clipped by 3 bases and J by 4 bases, with 15 bases between them. The CDR3 is made up of 15 amino acids. Per the germline V gene, CDR1 is LNHDA and CDR2 is SQIVND (reference sequence). The CDR3 DNA is TGTGCCAGTAGTATTCGTGCCATCAGGACCACTGAAGCTTTCTTT. Its translation is CASSIRAIRTTEAFF.

The chain recombines TRBV7-2 with TRBJ2-5, with D perhaps being TRBD1 or TRBD2 (5 bases each). The CDR3 sequence is 13 residues long. Between the trimmed V and J ends, which lost 3 bases and 5 bases, there was a span of 10 bases. Per germline, CDR1 SGHTA and CDR2 FQGNSA. CDR3 sequence (DNA): TGTGCCAGCAGCTTGTGGTGGGGGGAGACCCAGTACTTC. Its translation is CASSLWWGETQYF.

The chain uses TRBV30 and TRBJ1-1, with D perhaps TRBD1 (5 bases). Trimming removed 1 base from V and 3 bases from J, with 12 bases in between. The length of the CDR3 is 14 residues. Germline lookup yields CDR1 GTSNPN and CDR2 SVGIG (reference sequence). CDR3 loop: CAWSGGLWDTEAFF. In DNA form, the CDR3 reads TGTGCCTGGAGTGGGGGCCTTTGGGACACTGAAGCTTTCTTT.

The CDR3 DNA sequence: TGTGCCAGCTCACGAGGGGGCACCGGGGAGCTGTTTTTT. It translates to CASSRGGTGELFF. The rearrangement links TRBV18 to TRBJ2-2; D is perhaps TRBD1 (6 bases). Per germline, CDR1 KGHSH and CDR2 LQKENI. V was clipped by 4 bases and J by 4 bases, with 7 bases between them. CDR3 length equals 13 residues.

The chain uses TRBV19 and TRBJ1-1; 8 bases line up with TRBD1. This CDR3 has 18 amino acids. Germline V gene sequence: CDR1 LNHDA, CDR2 SQIVND (reference sequence). The J segment lost 0 bases and the V segment lost 7 bases, leaving 16 bases of the junction unmatched. The CDR3 sequence: CASNVPGQGFHMNTEAFF. The CDR3 DNA follows: TGTGCCAGTAACGTTCCCGGACAGGGCTTTCATATGAACACTGAAGCTTTCTTT.

The chain carries TRBV2 and TRBJ1-2, with a tentative D call TRBD1 (6 bases). There are 14 residues in the CDR3. The germline V and J ends were trimmed by 5 bases and 0 bases, with 10 bases remaining between them. Germline CDR1 reads SNHLY; CDR2 reads FYNNEI. CDR3 amino acids: CASSYRETNYGYTF. In DNA, the CDR3 is TGTGCCAGCAGTTACAGGGAAACTAACTATGGCTACACCTTC.